Listed below are T cell receptor beta chains from one sample, sequenced in a study of T-cell reconstitution after alpha-beta-depleted transplantation in children. Each CDR3 protein gets one entry after TCRdb re-called the PCR reads with MiXCR. This table has 100,000 to 120,000 distinct CDR3 sequences, 5% to 7% appearing once. The sample consisted of PBMCs, mostly from graft donor cells, taken 360 days after TCRalphabeta/CD19-depleted stem cell transplant. The receptors originated from a male patient between 2 and 9 years old who had a stem cell transplant for acute lymphoblastic leukemia, so the T cells may come from the graft donor. CDR3s include the opening cysteine and the closing phenylalanine or tryptophan. A D gene is named only where the DNA matches it firmly. Some rows have no size entry. The others give once, few or many, or a class for an expanded clone.

d_call j_call clone_size v_call cdr3_nt cdr3_aa
TRBD2 TRBJ2-3 few TRBV27 TGTGCCAGCAGTCGGACTAGCGGGTGGGATACGCAGTATTTT CASSRTSGWDTQYF
. TRBJ2-7 . TRBV5-6 TGTGCCATGAGCCCAGGGTCCCTCTGCTGCGAGCAGTACTTC CAMSPGSLCCEQYF
. TRBJ2-7 many TRBV5-1 TGCGCCAGCCACGGCAGGGATACCTACGAGCAGTACTTC CASHGRDTYEQYF
. TRBJ1-3 . TRBV6-5 TGTGCCAGCAGTTACTCAACCAGCTCTGGAAACACCATATATTTT CASSYSTSSGNTIYF
. TRBJ1-6 many TRBV5-1 TGCGCCAGCAGCTCTCGACCGAGCTCCTATAATTCACCCCTCCACTTT CASSSRPSSYNSPLHF
. TRBJ1-1 many TRBV29-1 TGCAGCGTTTTCGGTCTTGTGAACACTGAAGCTTTCTTT CSVFGLVNTEAFF
. TRBJ2-7 once TRBV7-2 TGTGCCAGCAGCTTATTCGGGGAGCAGTACTTC CASSLFGEQYF
. TRBJ2-3 few TRBV7-3 TGTGCCAGCAGCCCCGGGCCGACGGGTACGCAGTATTTT CASSPGPTGTQYF
. TRBJ1-6 many TRBV20-1 TGCAGTGCTCAGTTATCCAGTTCTAATTCACCCCTCCACTTT CSAQLSSSNSPLHF
. TRBJ2-2 few TRBV9 TGTGCCAGCAGCGTCCCCCGGGGGACCGGGGAGCTGTTTTTT CASSVPRGTGELFF
TRBD1 TRBJ2-7 many TRBV10-3 TGTGCCATCAGCCGACAGGGGGACTCCTACGAGCAGTACTTC CAISRQGDSYEQYF
TRBD1 TRBJ1-2 . TRBV6-5 TGTGCCAGCAGTTACGAGAGGGGGCCGGGACCTATTTTCTTC CASSYERGPGPIFF
TRBD1 TRBJ2-1 few TRBV19 TGTGCCAGTAGTCCGACAGGGTATGAGCAGTTCTTC CASSPTGYEQFF
. TRBJ2-7 many TRBV7-2 TGTGCCAGCAGCTTAGAAAGGGCCCACGAGCAGTACTTC CASSLERAHEQYF
. TRBJ1-2 . TRBV3-1 TGTGCCAGCAGCCTAACCGAAGTATTGGACAGACCTGGCTACACCTTC CASSLTEVLDRPGYTF
. TRBJ2-7 many TRBV20-1 TGCAGTGCTCTTAGTCTCTACGAGCAGTACTTC CSALSLYEQYF
. TRBJ2-3 many TRBV5-6 TGTGCCAGCGTGAGGGGGGTCACAGATACGCAGTATTTT CASVRGVTDTQYF
TRBD1 TRBJ1-5 . TRBV6-1 TGTGCCAGCCACCGGACAGGGACTCAGCCCCAGCATTTT CASHRTGTQPQHF
. TRBJ2-5 . TRBV7-2 TGTGCCAGCAGCTTAGGATTTGGGACCACCCAGTACTTC CASSLGFGTTQYF
. TRBJ2-7 many TRBV5-1 TGCGCCAGCAGTGATGGTCGCGGGCGAGGTGAGCAGTACTTC CASSDGRGRGEQYF
TRBD1 TRBJ1-4 few TRBV20-1 TGCAGTGCCAGGACAGGCTTAAATGAAAAACTGTTTTTT CSARTGLNEKLFF
TRBD2 TRBJ2-3 many TRBV3-1 TGTGCCAGCAGCGACAAAGTGAGCGGGAGGTCAGATACGCAGTATTTT CASSDKVSGRSDTQYF
TRBD2 TRBJ2-1 many TRBV5-6 TGTGCCAGCAGTCATATAGCGGGAGACAATGAGCAGTTCTTC CASSHIAGDNEQFF
TRBD1 TRBJ1-3 . TRBV6-5 TGTGCCAGCAGTTATACAGGGGGCAATGGAAACACCATATATTTT CASSYTGGNGNTIYF
. TRBJ2-7 many TRBV4-2 TGTGCCAGCAGCCAGGGGGTCTCCTACGAGCAGTACTTC CASSQGVSYEQYF
. TRBJ2-3 many TRBV6-5 TGTGCCAGCAGTTACGTCAGCACAGATACGCAGTATTTT CASSYVSTDTQYF
. TRBJ2-4 few TRBV28 TGTGCCAGCAGTTTGAGGTATAACATTCAGTACTTC CASSLRYNIQYF
. TRBJ2-1 many TRBV7-6 TGTGCCAGCAGCCAAGGGCTAGGAGGCAATGAGCAGTTCTTC CASSQGLGGNEQFF
. TRBJ1-6 . TRBV20-1 TGCAGCCCCCATTCACCCCTCCACTTT CSPHSPLHF
. TRBJ2-6 many TRBV5-1 TGCGCCAGCAGCCTCGGGACCGCTTATGGGGCCAACGTCCTGACTTTC CASSLGTAYGANVLTF
TRBD2 TRBJ2-1 few TRBV28 TGTGCCAGCAGTTCCCCCTTTCTAGCGGGAGATTTGAATGAGCAGTTCTTC CASSSPFLAGDLNEQFF